This is a list of T cell receptor beta chains from one sample in a study of control samples from healthy donors and cancer patients. The table came from immunoSEQ multiplex PCR; TCRdb's copy has only in-frame clones and leaves some out. Of about 160,000 clones in the sample, around 96% were seen once. The sample comprised blood. These TCRs come from a woman aged 40 to 50 in good health. Each CDR3 is given with its conserved first and last residue. D genes are given only for firm matches. Not all rows give a size; the values are once, few, many and, for expanded clones, a class.

>TRBD1|TRBV19|TRBJ2-7|-
CASSINTGQTYEQYF
TGTGCCAGTAGTATCAACACGGGACAGACCTACGAGCAGTACTTC
>TRBD2|TRBV2|TRBJ2-1|-
CASSDGLAGLKQFF
TGTGCCAGCAGTGACGGACTAGCGGGTCTTAAACAGTTCTTC
>-|TRBV18|TRBJ1-2|-
CASSPNTGIHGYTF
TGTGCCAGCTCACCTAATACAGGCATCCATGGCTACACCTTC
>-|TRBV10-1|TRBJ2-3|-
CASSGPGRKDTQYF
TGCGCCAGCAGTGGCCCGGGACGCAAAGATACGCAGTATTTT
>-|TRBV9|TRBJ1-4|-
CASSDPGERPNEKLFF
TGTGCCAGCAGCGACCCCGGGGAGCGGCCTAATGAAAAACTGTTTTTT
>-|TRBV19|TRBJ1-2|-
CASKGQGRVNYGYTF
TGTGCCAGTAAGGGGCAAGGGAGAGTTAACTATGGCTACACCTTC
>-|TRBV11-2|TRBJ2-1|-
CASSREWGSYNEQFF
TGTGCCAGCAGCCGGGAGTGGGGCTCCTACAATGAGCAGTTCTTC
>TRBD1|TRBV6-4|TRBJ2-1|-
CASSVGTGFPNEQFF
TGTGCCAGCAGTGTCGGGACAGGGTTTCCCAATGAGCAGTTCTTC
>-|TRBV3-1/TRBV3-2|TRBJ1-2|-
CASSQDAKIYGYTF
TGTGCCAGCAGCCAAGATGCAAAAATCTATGGCTACACCTTC
>-|TRBV7-2|TRBJ1-1|-
CASSAQGGVNTEAFF
TGTGCCAGCAGCGCCCAGGGTGGCGTGAACACTGAAGCTTTCTTT
>-|TRBV4-1|TRBJ2-7|-
CASSQATGRDEQYF
TGCGCCAGCAGCCAAGCGACGGGACGGGACGAGCAGTACTTC
>TRBD1|TRBV4-3|TRBJ2-3|-
CASSQDGGQGTDTQYF
TGCGCCAGCAGCCAAGATGGGGGACAGGGCACAGATACGCAGTATTTT
>-|TRBV18|TRBJ1-1|-
CASQEALTEAFF
TGTGCCAGCCAAGAGGCATTAACTGAAGCTTTCTTT
>TRBD2|TRBV4-1|TRBJ2-7|-
CASSQAGLAGGPSYEQYF
TGCGCCAGCAGCCAGGCGGGACTAGCGGGAGGGCCTTCCTACGAGCAGTACTTC
>TRBD1|TRBV4-3|TRBJ1-4|-
CASSQFRSGTGNEKLFF
TGCGCCAGCAGCCAGTTCAGATCCGGGACAGGCAATGAAAAACTGTTTTTT
>-|TRBV4-3|TRBJ2-7|-
CASSQERRRGDSYEQYF
TGCGCCAGCAGCCAAGAGCGGCGCAGGGGGGACTCCTACGAGCAGTACTTC
>TRBD1|TRBV3-1/TRBV3-2|TRBJ2-2|-
CASSPRGLGTGELFF
TGTGCCAGCAGCCCAAGGGGGCTTGGCACCGGGGAGCTGTTTTTT
>TRBD2|TRBV6-4|TRBJ2-1|-
CASSRTSDYNEQFF
TGTGCCAGCAGTCGGACTAGCGATTACAATGAGCAGTTCTTC
>TRBD1|TRBV5-1|TRBJ1-5|-
CASSYGQGNQPQHF
TGCGCCAGCAGCTACGGACAGGGGAATCAGCCCCAGCATTTT
>TRBD1|TRBV4-1|TRBJ1-5|-
CASSPDRGSNQPQHF
TGCGCCAGCAGTCCAGACAGGGGGAGCAATCAGCCCCAGCATTTT
>-|TRBV11-2|TRBJ1-2|-
CASSLSPRDYNGYTF
TGTGCCAGCAGCTTAAGCCCCAGGGACTACAATGGCTACACCTTC
>TRBD1|TRBV6-6|TRBJ1-2|once
CASSRDRGQPSYGYTF
TGTGCCAGCAGCCGGGACAGGGGTCAACCGAGCTATGGCTACACCTTC
>-|TRBV5-1|TRBJ1-2|-
CASSSGGPYGYTF
TGCGCCAGCAGCTCCGGGGGGCCGTATGGCTACACCTTC
>-|TRBV6-6|TRBJ2-7|-
CASSLDDYTYEQYF
TGTGCCAGCAGTTTGGACGACTACACCTACGAGCAGTACTTC
>TRBD2|TRBV6-2/TRBV6-3|TRBJ2-5|-
CASSDSGGPQETQYF
TGTGCCAGCAGCGATAGCGGGGGGCCACAAGAGACCCAGTACTTC
>-|TRBV6-5|TRBJ1-2|-
CASNPRRLASGYTF
TGTGCCAGCAACCCTCGAAGGCTTGCCTCTGGCTACACCTTC
>-|TRBV5-1|TRBJ2-7|once
CASGKGGSSYEQYF
TGCGCCAGCGGGAAGGGGGGGAGCTCCTACGAGCAGTACTTC
>TRBD1|TRBV14|TRBJ2-7|-
CASKDRGRGEQYF
TGTGCCAGCAAAGACAGGGGGCGAGGTGAGCAGTACTTC
>-|TRBV3-1/TRBV3-2|TRBJ1-1|-
CASSHQKGPWRGTEAFF
TGTGCCAGCAGCCATCAAAAGGGACCCTGGAGGGGTACTGAAGCTTTCTTT
>-|TRBV12-3/TRBV12-4|TRBJ2-5|few
CASSIQETQYF
TGTGCCAGCAGCATACAAGAGACCCAGTACTTC
>-|TRBV3-1/TRBV3-2|TRBJ2-7|-
CASSQERGNSYEQYF
TGTGCCAGCAGCCAAGAAAGGGGGAACTCCTACGAGCAGTACTTC
>-|TRBV5-1|TRBJ2-5|-
CACRDGQETQYF
TGCGCCTGCAGGGACGGACAAGAGACCCAGTACTTC
>-|TRBV3-1/TRBV3-2|TRBJ2-7|-
CASSHTPGGRRYFYEQYF
TGTGCCAGCAGCCACACTCCGGGTGGACGGAGATACTTCTACGAGCAGTACTTC
>TRBD1|TRBV19|TRBJ1-2|-
CASRGRDRLLYGYTF
TGTGCCAGTCGGGGCAGGGACAGGCTCCTTTATGGCTACACCTTC
>TRBD1|TRBV19|TRBJ1-2|-
CASSGARQGAYGYTF
TGTGCCAGTAGTGGGGCCAGACAGGGGGCTTATGGCTACACCTTC
>-|TRBV30|TRBJ1-2|once
CAWTMASAVGYTF
TGTGCCTGGACGATGGCGTCGGCGGTCGGCTACACCTTC
>-|TRBV4-1|TRBJ2-1|-
CASSQDINNEQFF
TGCGCCAGCAGCCAGGACATCAACAATGAGCAGTTCTTC
>-|TRBV7-9|TRBJ1-1|-
CASIRSRGEWDTEAFF
TGTGCCAGCATTCGGTCCCGGGGGGAGTGGGACACTGAAGCTTTCTTT
>-|TRBV7-9|TRBJ2-7|-
CASSLAGGPSQYF
TGTGCCAGCAGCTTAGCGGGGGGACCTTCGCAGTACTTC
>TRBD1|TRBV6-5|TRBJ2-3|-
CASSPTGADTQYF
TGTGCCAGCAGCCCGACAGGGGCAGATACGCAGTATTTT
>-|TRBV2|TRBJ1-2|once
CASSVRGQSNYGYTF
TGTGCCAGCAGTGTACGAGGACAGTCCAACTATGGCTACACCTTC
>-|TRBV6-5|TRBJ1-5|-
CASSYSRLQPQHF
TGTGCCAGCAGTTACTCGCGACTCCAGCCCCAGCATTTT
>TRBD1|TRBV29-1|TRBJ1-3|-
CSVSRTGPGNTIYF
TGCAGCGTCTCCAGGACAGGGCCTGGAAACACCATATATTTT
>-|TRBV5-1|TRBJ1-1|once
CASSISGTYGTEAFF
TGCGCCAGCAGCATTTCCGGGACATACGGCACTGAAGCTTTCTTT
>TRBD2|TRBV19|TRBJ2-5|-
CASSHTSGGAGETQYF
TGTGCCAGTAGTCACACTAGCGGGGGGGCCGGAGAGACCCAGTACTTC
>-|TRBV9|TRBJ1-6|-
CASSADAGNSPLHF
TGTGCCAGCAGCGCGGACGCGGGAAATTCACCCCTCCACTTT